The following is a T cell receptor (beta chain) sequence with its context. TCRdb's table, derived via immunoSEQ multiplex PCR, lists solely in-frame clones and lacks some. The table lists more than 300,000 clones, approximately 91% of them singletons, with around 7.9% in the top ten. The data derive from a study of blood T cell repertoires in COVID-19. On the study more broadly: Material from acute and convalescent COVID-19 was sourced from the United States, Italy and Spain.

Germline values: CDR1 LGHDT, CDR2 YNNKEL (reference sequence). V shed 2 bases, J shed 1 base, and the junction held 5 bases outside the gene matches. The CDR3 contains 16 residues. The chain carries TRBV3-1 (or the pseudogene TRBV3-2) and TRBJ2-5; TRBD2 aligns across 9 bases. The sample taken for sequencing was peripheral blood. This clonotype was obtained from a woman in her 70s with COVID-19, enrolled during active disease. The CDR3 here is CASSQMGLAGQETQYF. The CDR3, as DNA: TGTGCCAGCAGCCAAATGGGACTAGCTGGCCAAGAGACCCAGTACTTC.